Reported below is one T cell receptor beta chain. This entry belongs to a study of blood T cell repertoires in COVID-19. Across the study: Donors in the United States, Italy and Spain gave samples during acute or convalescent COVID-19. The analysed material was cDNA or gDNA that came from T cells, B-cell-depleted T cells, or PBMCs.

Under the authors' procedure: Counts of nucleated cells, estimated from reference gene primer amplification, were obtained. Measured with immunoSEQ multiplex PCR; TCRdb has only the in-frame clones, and not every one. V, J and clone size reflect that table, while D and trimming were determined from the DNA. Among some 150,000 clones listed, approximately 90% were seen once. Losses at the gene ends were 5 bases for V and 6 bases for J; bases not matched to a gene: 8. This CDR3 region has 14 residues. Germline CDR1 and CDR2: SGHRS and YFSETQ. Sample: peripheral blood. The chain links TRBV5-1 to TRBJ1-2, with 9 bases fitting TRBD1. The source of this sequence is a woman aged 40 to 50 with acute or convalescent COVID-19. The CDR3 spells CASSLQGADNGYTF. The CDR3 DNA is TGCGCCAGCAGTCTACAGGGGGCCGACAATGGCTACACCTTC.